One sample yielded the 24 T cell receptor beta chains listed below, sequenced in a study of blood T cells in healthy people across ages. Primed by a sample-barcoded 5' primer and a J-beta primer mix, a second PCR proceeded for 7 to 11 cycles. MiXCR, run by TCRdb on the 5' RACE reads, gives a single entry per CDR3 protein. This sample has around 900,000 distinct CDR3 sequences; about 28% occur once, and the top ten carry about 18%. Sample: blood. The receptors originated from a woman of 80 years or more in good health.

The chain recombines TRBV20-1 with TRBJ2-7, with TRBD2 matching 10 bases. This CDR3 spans 16 amino acids. Trimming took 2 bases from V and 9 from J; bases not matched to a gene: 16. Germline V CDR1 and CDR2: DFQATT, SNEGSKA (reference sequence). CDR3 coding DNA: TGCAGTGCTAGACTAAGTAGCGGGGGGCGGGTCAATGGGCAGTACTTC. Its translation: CSARLSSGGRVNGQYF.

The rearrangement uses TRBV7-2 and TRBJ1-4, with a possible D match to TRBD1 (5 bases). V was shortened by 5 bases and J by 8 bases, with 24 bases between the two germline ends. The CDR3 is 17 amino acids. From germline, CDR1 is SGHTA and CDR2 FQGNSA. CDR3 region: CASSTSARSGGNEKLFF. The CDR3 DNA sequence: TGTGCCAGCAGCACCAGCGCCCGATCGGGGGGAAACGAAAAACTGTTTTTT.

Regarding this clonotype: It may be a read error: a sequence one base away is much more abundant. V is TRBV6-2 or TRBV6-3 and J is TRBJ2-4, with TRBD1 matching over 8 bases. The CDR3 length is 15 residues. With V trimmed by 8 bases and J by 4 bases, 10 bases remained unmatched. Germline CDR1 and CDR2: MNHEY and SVGEGT. CDR3 protein: CASWRRRQGKNIQYF. In DNA form, the CDR3 reads TGTGCCAGCTGGCGCCGTCGACAGGGGAAAAACATTCAGTACTTC.

The rearrangement links TRBV6-5 to TRBJ2-5; no clear D gene. The CDR3 contains 14 residues. The germline gives CDR1 MNHEY, CDR2 SVGAGI. V was shortened by 7 bases and J by 11 bases, with 23 bases between the two germline ends. CDR3 nucleotides: TGTGCCAGCAACGTAGCCCAAGCTCCCAATGAGCAGTACTTC. It is translated as CASNVAQAPNEQYF.

This clonotype was seen a handful of times. The V call is TRBV9, the J call TRBJ1-6, with D possibly TRBD1 on 6 matching bases. This CDR3 is 16 amino acids long. V lost 4 bases, J lost 5 bases, and 16 bases lay in between. The germline V gene has CDR1 SGDLS and CDR2 YYNGEE. The DNA of the CDR3 is TGTGCCAGCAGCTCCCTACAGGGAATTGATAATTCACCCCTCCACTTT. It yields the protein CASSSLQGIDNSPLHF.

This clonotype was found many times. This chain connects TRBV12-3 or TRBV12-4 to TRBJ2-1; the match to TRBD2 covers 8 bases. This CDR3 has 16 amino acids. V shed 1 base, J shed 4 bases, and the junction held 6 bases outside the gene matches. CDR3 nucleotides: TGTGCCAGCAGTTTAGGGAGGACTAGCATTTACAATGAGCAGTTCTTC. Translating gives CASSLGRTSIYNEQFF.

This chain connects TRBV28 to TRBJ2-7; D gene uncertain. The end of the DNA is better explained by TRBJ2-5, so the J call may be wrong. The CDR3 has 15 amino acids. Germline V lookup: CDR1 MDHEN, CDR2 SYDVKM. The CDR3 region is CASSERQPSQETQYF. As DNA, the CDR3 is TGTGCCAGCAGTGAGAGGCAGCCCAGCCAAGAGACCCAGTACTTC.

V is TRBV7-2 and J is TRBJ1-1; D unclear. The germline V gene encodes CDR1 SGHTA and CDR2 FQGNSA. The CDR3 covers 14 residues. Trimming left V 5 bases short and J 5 bases short, with 15 bases between. CDR3 DNA sequence: TGTGCCAGCAGCCGCGTCCGGGGAGGGACTGAAGCTTTCTTT. Protein sequence: CASSRVRGGTEAFF.

The rearrangement uses TRBV30 and TRBJ1-1; D uncertain. Germline V gene lookup returns CDR1 GTSNPN and CDR2 SVGIG (reference sequence). CDR3 length: 14 residues. V lost 1 base and J lost 0, with 9 bases in between. CDR3 in amino acids: CAWSAVTMNTEAFF. The CDR3 coding sequence is TGTGCCTGGAGTGCCGTAACTATGAACACTGAAGCTTTCTTT.

As to this clonotype: One base away lies a much larger clone, so this may be a sequencing read error. The chain links TRBV21-1 to TRBJ2-7; the table's D gene call, TRBD2, was not cross checked with the DNA. TRBV21-1 is marked as a pseudogene. The CDR3 covers 15 residues. The CDR3 region is CTSSKGEGRKNEQYF. In DNA, the CDR3 is TGTACCAGCAGCAAAGGTGAGGGTAGGAAGAACGAGCAGTACTTC.

Only a few counts were recorded for this clonotype. The V and J genes are TRBV3-1 and TRBJ1-5; D is perhaps TRBD1 (6 bases). The germline V and J ends were trimmed by 1 base and 9 bases, with 16 bases remaining between them. In germline, CDR1 is LGHDT, CDR2 YNNKEL (reference sequence). CDR3 size: 15 residues. The CDR3 reads CASSQGSGDGRPQHF. The DNA for the CDR3 is TGTGCCAGCAGCCAAGGTTCAGGGGACGGGAGGCCCCAGCATTTT.

This clonotype was counted ten times or more. CDR3 region: CAISDGLVSQQYF. As DNA, the CDR3 is TGTGCCATCAGTGACGGGCTAGTCTCCCAGCAGTACTTC. The chain is built from TRBV10-3 and TRBJ2-7, with D unclear. V dropped 3 bases and J dropped 8 bases, with 14 bases sitting between them. This CDR3 is 13 amino acids long. Germline V CDR1 and CDR2: ENHRY, SYGVKD.

This clonotype has ten or more counts. The chain has TRBV29-1 and TRBJ2-5, with 7 nucleotides matching TRBD2. The J segment lost 1 base and the V segment lost 4 bases, leaving 12 bases of the junction unmatched. The CDR3 has 16 residues. Germline assignment: CDR1 SQVTM and CDR2 ANQGSEA. The CDR3 spells CSVGKAGLHFQETQYF. The DNA for the CDR3 is TGCAGCGTTGGTAAAGCGGGACTCCATTTCCAAGAGACCCAGTACTTC.

The table lists this clonotype with many counts. The chain couples TRBV24-1 to TRBJ2-1; the match to TRBD2 covers 9 bases. The CDR3 has 16 amino acids. V dropped 3 bases and J dropped 7; count of bases not matched to a gene: 9. Germline V gives CDR1 KGHDR, CDR2 SFDVKD. The CDR3 reads CATSDPGGGAENEQFF. The CDR3 DNA sequence: TGTGCCACCAGTGATCCGGGCGGGGGGGCGGAAAATGAGCAGTTCTTC.

This clonotype has a count of ten or more. This chain links TRBV10-2 with TRBJ2-5; D may match TRBD1 or TRBD2 (5 bases each). Germline-derived CDR1 and CDR2 are WSHSY and SAAADI. The CDR3 has 12 amino acids. V shed 5 bases and J shed 5 bases, with 9 bases lying between them. The CDR3 nucleotides are TGCGCCAGCAGTAGAGGGGAGGAGACCCAGTACTTC. Translation gives CASSRGEETQYF.

With respect to this clonotype: The conserved phenylalanine or tryptophan normally closing the CDR3 is absent here, so this likely arose from a read error. The CDR3 coding sequence is TGTGCCAGCAACCCCCGGGGGCGTTTACAGCCCCAGCATCTT. It encodes CASNPRGRLQPQHL. The rearrangement links TRBV6-2 or TRBV6-3 to TRBJ1-5, with D maybe TRBD1 (6 bases). CDR3 length: 14 residues. In germline, CDR1 is MNHEY, CDR2 SVGEGT. Trimming took off 7 bases at V and 7 bases at J, with 17 bases between the two ends.

The gene calls are TRBV20-1 and TRBJ1-1, with D tentatively TRBD1 (5 bases). The CDR3 loop spans 14 amino acids. V lost 3 bases to trimming and J lost 5 bases, with 16 bases between them. Germline V gene sequence: CDR1 DFQATT, CDR2 SNEGSKA (reference sequence). CDR3 residues: CSASKGRTRTEAFF. As DNA, the CDR3 is TGCAGTGCTAGTAAGGGACGGACGAGGACTGAAGCTTTCTTT.

This clonotype has just one count. This chain uses TRBV6-2 or TRBV6-3 with TRBJ1-2, with D unclear. Germline V gene data show CDR1 as MNHEY and CDR2 as SVGEGT. The ends were cut back, 2 bases at V and 7 bases at J, with 5 bases in the middle. This CDR3 has 11 amino acids. The CDR3 bases are TGTGCCAGCAGTTACCCGATTGGCTACACCTTC. It encodes CASSYPIGYTF.

The V gene is TRBV27, the J gene TRBJ1-4, with D maybe TRBD1 (6 bases). V lost 3 bases to trimming and J lost 5 bases, with 13 bases between them. The germline CDR1 and CDR2 sequences are MNHEY and SMNVEV (reference sequence). The CDR3 length is 15 residues. CDR3 sequence: CASSFWGASNEKLFF. The CDR3 DNA sequence: TGTGCCAGCAGTTTTTGGGGGGCCAGCAATGAAAAACTGTTTTTT.

Concerning this clonotype itself: A much larger clone lies one base from this, so it may be a read error. The genes are TRBV15 and TRBJ2-5, with D perhaps matching TRBD2 (6 bases). Trimming removed 2 bases from V and 1 base from J, with 8 bases in between. The germline CDR1 and CDR2 sequences are LNHNV and YYDKDF (reference sequence). CDR3 length: 14 residues. This chain's CDR3 is CATSRLAAQETQYF. CDR3 sequence (DNA): TGTGCCACCAGCAGATTAGCGGCCCAAGAGACCCAGTACTTC. Full variable domain (missing parts from reference TRBV15 and TRBJ2-5): DAMVIQNPRYQVTQFGKPVTLSCSQTLNHNVMYWYQQKSSQAPKLLFHYYDKDFNNEADTPDNFQSRRPNTSFCFLDIRSPGLGDTAMYLCATSRLAAQETQYFGPGTRLLVL.

A few counts support this clonotype. V and J are TRBV6-2 or TRBV6-3 and TRBJ2-3; 10 bases map to TRBD2. Unmatched junction bases numbered 5, after V lost 5 bases and J lost 6 bases. This CDR3 contains 14 residues. Germline CDR1 and CDR2: MNHEY and SVGEGT. CDR3: CASSRAGGHDTQYF. The CDR3 DNA follows: TGTGCCAGCAGTCGAGCGGGGGGGCATGATACGCAGTATTTT.

The rearrangement uses TRBV27 and TRBJ1-5; possibly TRBD1 for D (5 bases). Germline values: CDR1 MNHEY, CDR2 SMNVEV (reference sequence). The V end lost 0 bases, the J end lost 7 bases, and 13 bases lay between the germline ends. This CDR3 region has 15 residues. The CDR3 spells CASSLSSWAGQPQHF. The CDR3 coding sequence is TGTGCCAGCAGTTTATCGAGTTGGGCAGGGCAGCCCCAGCATTTT.

The V call is TRBV20-1, the J call TRBJ1-2, with 9 bases that match TRBD1. The junction had 6 bases not matched to a gene; V was cut back by 5 bases and J by 5 bases. Germline CDR1 DFQATT, CDR2 SNEGSKA (reference sequence). CDR3 size: 13 residues. The CDR3 coding sequence is TGCAGTGCTCCTGACAGGGGGGCGTATGGCTACACCTTC. Its protein product is CSAPDRGAYGYTF.

The chain links TRBV5-1 to TRBJ2-2; D not resolved. This CDR3 contains 13 residues. V gave up 1 base and J gave up 5 bases, with 6 bases separating them. Germline V gene lookup returns CDR1 SGHRS and CDR2 YFSETQ. CDR3 sequence: CASSLRVTGELFF. CDR3 sequence (DNA): TGCGCCAGCAGCTTGAGGGTGACCGGGGAGCTGTTTTTT.